Listed below are T cell receptor beta chains from one sample, sequenced in a study of shared clonotypes between healthy human individuals. Some clones are missing from TCRdb's copy, which holds only in-frame ones; the method was immunoSEQ multiplex PCR. This table holds 800,000 to 950,000 clones, about 97% found once. The sequenced material came from naive CD8+ T cells sorted from blood. Receptors originate from a man aged 30 to 45 in good health. CDR3s include the opening cysteine and the closing phenylalanine or tryptophan. Fields, in order: V gene, D gene, J gene, clone size, CDR3 protein, CDR3 DNA. A D gene is named only where the DNA matches it firmly. Clone size appears in some rows only: once, few, many, or a class for an expanded clone.

v_gene: TRBV29-1
d_gene: TRBD1
j_gene: TRBJ2-7
abundance: NA
CDR3aa: CSVTTGRYEQYF
CDR3nt: TGCAGCGTTACGACAGGGCGCTACGAGCAGTACTTC

v_gene: TRBV11-2
d_gene: NA
j_gene: TRBJ1-3
abundance: NA
CDR3aa: CASSLAVVGIGSAGNTIYF
CDR3nt: TGTGCCAGCAGCTTAGCCGTCGTGGGAATAGGTTCGGCTGGAAACACCATATATTTT

v_gene: TRBV6-1
d_gene: NA
j_gene: TRBJ2-1
abundance: NA
CDR3aa: CASREKDSYNEQFF
CDR3nt: TGTGCCAGCAGGGAAAAGGACAGTTACAATGAGCAGTTCTTC

v_gene: TRBV4-2
d_gene: TRBD1
j_gene: TRBJ1-5
abundance: NA
CDR3aa: CASSQNRGGGNQPQHF
CDR3nt: TGTGCCAGCAGCCAGAACAGGGGAGGGGGCAATCAGCCCCAGCATTTT

v_gene: TRBV5-1
d_gene: NA
j_gene: TRBJ2-7
abundance: once
CDR3aa: CASSLDVSYEQYF
CDR3nt: TGCGCCAGCAGCTTGGACGTCTCCTACGAGCAGTACTTC

v_gene: TRBV4-1
d_gene: TRBD2
j_gene: TRBJ2-1
abundance: NA
CDR3aa: CASSQPREWYNEQFF
CDR3nt: TGCGCCAGCAGCCAACCGCGGGAGTGGTACAATGAGCAGTTCTTC

v_gene: TRBV19
d_gene: TRBD2
j_gene: TRBJ2-7
abundance: NA
CDR3aa: CASSPRGLAGGYEQYF
CDR3nt: TGTGCCAGTAGTCCTCGGGGTCTAGCGGGAGGTTACGAGCAGTACTTC

v_gene: TRBV28
d_gene: TRBD2
j_gene: TRBJ2-1
abundance: NA
CDR3aa: CASSLAGVGDYNEQFF
CDR3nt: TGTGCCAGCAGTTTGGCGGGAGTAGGGGATTACAATGAGCAGTTCTTC

v_gene: TRBV2
d_gene: NA
j_gene: TRBJ2-5
abundance: NA
CDR3aa: CASLENQETQYF
CDR3nt: TGTGCCAGCCTGGAGAACCAAGAGACCCAGTACTTC

v_gene: TRBV7-9
d_gene: NA
j_gene: TRBJ2-2
abundance: NA
CDR3aa: CASSLPQGLNTGELFF
CDR3nt: TGTGCCAGCAGCTTACCGCAAGGGTTGAACACCGGGGAGCTGTTTTTT

v_gene: TRBV7-2
d_gene: TRBD2
j_gene: TRBJ2-3
abundance: NA
CDR3aa: CASSSTASGRADTQYF
CDR3nt: TGTGCCAGCAGCTCGACAGCTAGCGGGAGGGCAGATACGCAGTATTTT

v_gene: TRBV13
d_gene: NA
j_gene: TRBJ1-1
abundance: NA
CDR3aa: CASSLLRGLEAFF
CDR3nt: TGTGCCAGCAGCTTACTCAGGGGTCTCGAAGCTTTCTTT

v_gene: TRBV2
d_gene: NA
j_gene: TRBJ2-1
abundance: NA
CDR3aa: CASRGRVYEQFF
CDR3nt: TGTGCCAGCAGGGGTAGGGTGTATGAGCAGTTCTTC

v_gene: TRBV7-9
d_gene: TRBD1
j_gene: TRBJ2-3
abundance: NA
CDR3aa: CASSFPTQGVMTDTQYF
CDR3nt: TGTGCCAGCAGCTTCCCGACACAGGGGGTAATGACAGATACGCAGTATTTT

v_gene: TRBV9
d_gene: NA
j_gene: TRBJ2-1
abundance: NA
CDR3aa: CASSVAGVGYNEQFF
CDR3nt: TGTGCCAGCAGCGTAGCGGGAGTTGGTTACAATGAGCAGTTCTTC

v_gene: TRBV7-9
d_gene: NA
j_gene: TRBJ2-3
abundance: NA
CDR3aa: CASSPSTADTQYF
CDR3nt: TGTGCCAGCAGCCCATCTACGGCAGATACGCAGTATTTT

v_gene: TRBV27
d_gene: NA
j_gene: TRBJ1-2
abundance: NA
CDR3aa: CASSLRPHNYGYTF
CDR3nt: TGTGCCAGCAGTTTACGGCCTCATAACTATGGCTACACCTTC

v_gene: TRBV27
d_gene: NA
j_gene: TRBJ1-5
abundance: NA
CDR3aa: CASMVGSGSNQPQHF
CDR3nt: TGTGCCAGCATGGTTGGGTCAGGAAGCAATCAGCCCCAGCATTTT

v_gene: TRBV5-4
d_gene: NA
j_gene: TRBJ2-1
abundance: once
CDR3aa: CASSLGLEAGEQFF
CDR3nt: TGTGCCAGCAGCTTGGGACTCGAGGCGGGGGAGCAGTTCTTC

v_gene: TRBV27
d_gene: NA
j_gene: TRBJ2-7
abundance: NA
CDR3aa: CASSFHGRGLYEQYF
CDR3nt: TGTGCCAGCAGTTTCCACGGGAGGGGGCTCTACGAGCAGTACTTC

v_gene: TRBV5-4
d_gene: TRBD2
j_gene: TRBJ2-7
abundance: NA
CDR3aa: CASRSAGGVDEQYF
CDR3nt: TGTGCCAGCAGGTCGGCCGGGGGGGTAGACGAGCAGTACTTC

v_gene: TRBV9
d_gene: NA
j_gene: TRBJ2-1
abundance: NA
CDR3aa: CASSVGGGGYNEQFF
CDR3nt: TGTGCCAGCAGCGTAGGTGGGGGTGGCTACAATGAGCAGTTCTTC

v_gene: TRBV5-1
d_gene: TRBD2
j_gene: TRBJ2-1
abundance: NA
CDR3aa: CASSLEPGLAGNEQFF
CDR3nt: TGCGCCAGCAGCTTAGAACCGGGACTAGCGGGCAATGAGCAGTTCTTC

v_gene: TRBV6-5
d_gene: NA
j_gene: TRBJ1-1
abundance: NA
CDR3aa: CASSYSKITEAFF
CDR3nt: TGTGCCAGCAGTTACTCGAAGATCACTGAAGCTTTCTTT

v_gene: TRBV7-9
d_gene: NA
j_gene: TRBJ1-2
abundance: NA
CDR3aa: CASSLREGDGYTF
CDR3nt: TGTGCCAGCAGCTTAAGGGAGGGCGATGGCTACACCTTC

v_gene: TRBV18
d_gene: NA
j_gene: TRBJ2-2
abundance: NA
CDR3aa: CATVLGMAGELFF
CDR3nt: TGTGCCACCGTACTGGGGATGGCCGGGGAGCTGTTTTTT

v_gene: TRBV7-2
d_gene: TRBD1
j_gene: TRBJ2-7
abundance: once
CDR3aa: CASSDPGQGLGYEQYF
CDR3nt: TGTGCCAGCAGCGATCCGGGACAGGGGCTTGGCTACGAGCAGTACTTC

v_gene: TRBV11-3
d_gene: TRBD2
j_gene: TRBJ2-7
abundance: NA
CDR3aa: CASSFGPASGSNEQYF
CDR3nt: TGTGCCAGCAGCTTTGGGCCGGCTAGCGGGAGCAACGAGCAGTACTTC

v_gene: TRBV11-2
d_gene: NA
j_gene: TRBJ2-7
abundance: NA
CDR3aa: CASSLGGSSYEQYF
CDR3nt: TGTGCCAGCAGCTTAGGCGGGTCCTCCTACGAGCAGTACTTC

v_gene: TRBV28
d_gene: NA
j_gene: TRBJ1-5
abundance: NA
CDR3aa: CASSLGFPLHSNQPQHF
CDR3nt: TGTGCCAGCAGTTTAGGGTTCCCGCTTCATAGCAATCAGCCCCAGCATTTT

v_gene: TRBV7-6
d_gene: TRBD2
j_gene: TRBJ2-3
abundance: NA
CDR3aa: CASSLRLAGTDTQYF
CDR3nt: TGTGCCAGCAGCTTAAGACTAGCGGGCACAGATACGCAGTATTTT

v_gene: TRBV5-4
d_gene: TRBD2
j_gene: TRBJ2-1
abundance: once
CDR3aa: CASSFGTNYNEQFF
CDR3nt: TGTGCCAGCAGCTTCGGGACTAACTACAATGAGCAGTTCTTC